The 10 T cell receptor beta chains below were found in one sample sequenced in a study of vaccination effects on CD4 cells after COVID-19. The antigens for these receptors are not known. Sequencing used immunoSEQ multiplex PCR; TCRdb keeps in-frame clones, though not all of them. Altogether about 40,000 clones are present, about 67% being singletons, with the ten largest covering 6.5% to 8.5%. CD4+ T cells were isolated after less than 12 days of culture. Vaccination of participants consisted of two doses of either the BNT162b2 or mRNA-1273 vaccine. The sample consisted of CD4+ T cells from PBMCs cultured without peptide, taken after COVID-19 vaccination. These TCRs come from a human donor who received a COVID-19 vaccine.

In this sample, this clone turned up a few times. The chain links TRBV7-2 to TRBJ1-6; 7 positions match TRBD1. Trimming removed 2 bases from V and 10 bases from J; junction bases left unmatched: 5. CDR1 and CDR2 (germline): SGHTA, FQGNSA. The CDR3 runs to 14 residues. The CDR3 nucleotides read TGTGCCAGCAGCTTACTAGGGGGCGACTCACCCCTCCACTTT. Translated, it gives CASSLLGGDSPLHF.

V gene TRBV5-1 combines with J gene TRBJ2-3, with TRBD2 matching 8 bases. After removal of 0 bases from V and 5 bases from J, the junction contained 5 bases not matched to a gene. This CDR3 contains 15 residues. CDR1 is SGHRS and CDR2 is YFSETQ in the germline V gene. The CDR3 here is CASSLGAGGGDTQYF. The CDR3 DNA follows: TGCGCCAGCAGCTTGGGGGCGGGAGGAGGAGATACGCAGTATTTT.

The chain is built from TRBV19 and TRBJ1-3; D ambiguous. V dropped 5 bases and J dropped 7 bases, with 12 bases sitting between them. The CDR3 contains 13 residues. Germline lookup yields CDR1 LNHDA and CDR2 SQIVND (reference sequence). As DNA, the CDR3 is TGTGCCAGTAGTTTAGCAGTGGGGAACACCATATATTTT. Its protein is CASSLAVGNTIYF. The full variable domain, completed using reference TRBV19 and TRBJ1-3, is DGGITQSPKYLFRKEGQNVTLSCEQNLNHDAMYWYRQDPGQGLRLIYYSQIVNDFQKGDIAEGYSVSREKKESFPLTVTSAQKNPTAFYLCASSLAVGNTIYFGEGSWLTVV.

This chain uses TRBV6-1 with TRBJ1-1; no definite D call. CDR3 length equals 14 residues. Germline assignment: CDR1 MNHNS and CDR2 SASEGT. The V and J ends lost 2 bases and 4 bases respectively, with 11 bases between them. CDR3 in amino acids: CASSERGMGTEAFF. The CDR3 bases are TGTGCCAGCAGTGAAAGAGGGATGGGCACTGAAGCTTTCTTT.

This clone has only one observation. The rearrangement uses TRBV6-5 and TRBJ1-4; TRBD1 matches 9 bases. The ends lost 8 bases at V and 6 bases at J; junction bases unmatched: 10. Germline V gene sequence: CDR1 MNHEY, CDR2 SVGAGI. The CDR3 is made up of 15 amino acids. In nucleotides, the CDR3 is TGTGCCAGCGCACGAACTCGGACAGGGGATGAAAAACTGTTTTTT. This codes for CASARTRTGDEKLFF.

This clone came up a few times. This chain links TRBV4-1 with TRBJ2-2; 9 bases agree with TRBD1. CDR3 length equals 16 residues. Germline loops: CDR1 MGHRA, CDR2 YSYEKL. Trimming at V came to 3 bases and at J to 1 base, leaving 3 bases not matched to a gene. Here the CDR3 reads CASSQMDRGNTGELFF. For the CDR3, the DNA is TGCGCCAGCAGCCAGATGGACAGGGGGAACACCGGGGAGCTGTTTTTT.

This clone was observed a few times. V usage is TRBV3-1 (or the pseudogene TRBV3-2) and J usage is TRBJ1-2; D is possibly TRBD1 (6 bases). The CDR3 totals 13 residues. V lost 4 bases, J lost 2 bases, and 8 bases lay in between. CDR1 and CDR2 from the germline V gene are LGHDT and YNNKEL (reference sequence). Here the CDR3 DNA reads TGTGCCAGCAGCCCCACAGGGAACTATGGCTACACCTTC. Translated, it gives CASSPTGNYGYTF.

The rearrangement joins TRBV11-2 to TRBJ1-2; D is unclear. Germline V lookup: CDR1 SGHAT, CDR2 FQNNGV. V gave up 2 bases and J gave up 3 bases, with 7 bases separating them. The CDR3 runs 13 residues. CDR3 nucleotides: TGTGCCAGCAGCTTATCAGAAGACTATGGCTACACCTTC. Translated: CASSLSEDYGYTF. Using reference TRBV11-2 and TRBJ1-2 for the parts outside the CDR3, the full variable domain is EAGVAQSPRYKIIEKRQSVAFWCNPISGHATLYWYQQILGQGPKLLIQFQNNGVVDDSQLPKDRFSAERLKGVDSTLKIQPAKLEDSAVYLCASSLSEDYGYTFGSGTRLTVV.

CDR3 sequence: CAIMAGWNTEAFF. CDR3 DNA sequence: TGTGCCATCATGGCAGGGTGGAACACTGAAGCTTTCTTT. V usage is TRBV19 and J usage is TRBJ1-1; D is perhaps TRBD1 (5 bases). The CDR3 runs 13 residues. From germline, CDR1 is LNHDA and CDR2 SQIVND (reference sequence). The V end lost 10 bases, the J end lost 1 base, and 13 bases lay between the germline ends.

Here the CDR3 DNA reads TGTGCCAGCAGTGTATACAGGGGAAATGAGAACACCGGGGAGCTGTTTTTT. Its protein is CASSVYRGNENTGELFF. The V and J genes are TRBV14 and TRBJ2-2; 7 nucleotides line up with TRBD1. Germline-derived CDR1 and CDR2 are SGHDN and FVKESK. This CDR3 region has 17 residues. V gave up 6 bases and J gave up 1 base; unmatched junction bases: 11.